The 9 T cell receptor beta chains in this list originate from one sample, sequenced in a study of technical replicates of blood from a handful of donors. The method was immunoSEQ multiplex PCR; TCRdb's version includes in-frame clones alone and lacks a portion of them. The table records 54,000 or so clones, roughly 94% of them present only once. Sequenced input: T cells isolated from PBMCs. The receptor set was obtained from a human donor in good health.

Only one count was recorded for this clone. J is TRBJ2-7 and V is TRBV7-9; D perhaps matches TRBD2 (5 bases). Germline V gene data show CDR1 as SEHNR and CDR2 as FQNEAQ (reference sequence). The CDR3 has 15 amino acids. The V gene lost 3 bases and the J gene lost 8 bases, with 20 bases spanning the gap. CDR3 amino acids: CASSLGSGRLSQQYF. The CDR3 DNA reads as TGTGCCAGCAGCTTGGGGTCCGGCAGACTATCACAGCAGTACTTC. Using reference TRBV7-9 and TRBJ2-7 for the parts outside the CDR3, the full variable domain is DTGVSQNPRHKITKRGQNVTFRCDPISEHNRLYWYRQTLGQGPEFLTYFQNEAQLEKSRLLSDRFSAERPKGSFSTLEIQRTEQGDSAMYLCASSLGSGRLSQQYFGPGTRLTVT.

The chain joins TRBV19 to TRBJ2-3, with TRBD2 matching 8 bases. There are 17 residues in the CDR3. Trimming at V came to 6 bases and at J to 8 bases, leaving 19 bases not matched to a gene. Germline loops: CDR1 LNHDA, CDR2 SQIVND (reference sequence). The CDR3 sequence is CASSKISGTRGSGTQYF. The CDR3 bases are TGTGCCAGTAGCAAGATAAGCGGGACTAGGGGGTCCGGTACGCAGTATTTT.

This chain joins TRBV15 and TRBJ2-6, with D perhaps TRBD1 (6 bases). There are 17 residues in the CDR3. Trimming shortened V by 3 bases and J by 4 bases, and 16 bases separated the two germline ends. Per the germline V gene, CDR1 is LNHNV and CDR2 is YYDKDF (reference sequence). The CDR3 sequence: CATSRGASYSGANVLTF. The CDR3 region has the DNA TGTGCCACCAGCAGGGGGGCTAGCTATTCCGGGGCCAACGTCCTGACTTTC.

This sequence joins TRBV28 and TRBJ1-4; TRBD1 might be the D (6 bases). The V end lost 5 bases, the J end lost 6 bases, and 16 bases lay between the germline ends. The CDR3 is 15 amino acids. Looked up from germline, CDR1 is MDHEN and CDR2 is SYDVKM. The CDR3 is CASSLPGTTDEKLFF. CDR3 sequence (DNA): TGTGCCAGCAGTCTCCCCGGGACAACGGATGAAAAACTGTTTTTT.

The rearrangement uses TRBV29-1 and TRBJ1-5; possible D gene TRBD1, 6 bases. The V gene lost 4 bases and the J gene lost 2 bases, with 12 bases spanning the gap. The germline gives CDR1 SQVTM, CDR2 ANQGSEA. This CDR3 has 14 amino acids. The CDR3 nucleotides are TGCAGCGTTGCGAAGGGGGTAGGCAATCAGCCCCAGCATTTT. Translating it yields CSVAKGVGNQPQHF.

The CDR3 coding sequence is TGCGCCAGCAGCACGGGACAGGGGAGAGAGACCCAGTACTTC. Amino acid sequence: CASSTGQGRETQYF. The rearrangement uses TRBV5-1 and TRBJ2-5, with TRBD1 matching over 10 bases. Trimming removed 4 bases from V and 4 bases from J; junction bases left unmatched: 4. The CDR3 loop spans 14 amino acids. Germline V gene lookup returns CDR1 SGHRS and CDR2 YFSETQ.

This clone was picked up one time. This sequence joins TRBV11-2 and TRBJ2-3; tentative D call: TRBD1 (5 bases). Germline V gene lookup returns CDR1 SGHAT and CDR2 FQNNGV. V gave up 5 bases and J gave up 6 bases, with 15 bases separating them. This CDR3 has 14 amino acids. CDR3 DNA sequence: TGTGCCAGCAGCCCCGCTAACAGGTGGGATACGCAGTATTTT. Translation: CASSPANRWDTQYF.

The CDR3 nucleotides read TGTGCCAGCAACACATACGGGGAGCTGTTTTTT. Protein sequence: CASNTYGELFF. J is TRBJ2-2 and V is TRBV28; D gene unclear. V lost 7 bases and J 7 bases, leaving 7 bases between the germline ends. CDR1 is MDHEN and CDR2 is SYDVKM in the germline V gene. The CDR3 is 11 residues long.

The chain joins TRBV13 to TRBJ1-3; 10 bases line up with TRBD1. V gave up 8 bases and J gave up 3 bases; unmatched junction bases: 13. Per germline, CDR1 PRHDT and CDR2 FYEKMQ (reference sequence). The CDR3 has 17 residues. The CDR3 sequence is CASGIRDRGFYGNTIYF. The CDR3 DNA reads as TGTGCCAGCGGGATCCGGGACAGGGGTTTTTATGGAAACACCATATATTTT.